The subject of this entry is one T cell receptor (beta chain). Clones were sequenced by immunoSEQ multiplex PCR, and TCRdb holds only the in-frame ones, with some missing. The sample has approximately 170,000 clones, 84% seen once. Germline V gene sequence: CDR1 KGHDR, CDR2 SFDVKD. This CDR3 spans 15 amino acids. V lost 6 bases, J lost 4 bases, and 7 bases stayed unmatched. The data are from a study of blood T cell repertoires in COVID-19. Seattle participants joined during active infection and were tracked over time. The sequence derives from a woman between 70 and 85 years old with COVID-19, enrolled during active disease. The specimen was peripheral blood. The rearrangement links TRBV24-1 to TRBJ2-3; 9 nucleotides align to TRBD2. The CDR3 nucleotides read TGTGCCACCAGTCACCCGCGGGGGGGGGCAGATACGCAGTATTTT. Protein sequence: CATSHPRGGADTQYF.